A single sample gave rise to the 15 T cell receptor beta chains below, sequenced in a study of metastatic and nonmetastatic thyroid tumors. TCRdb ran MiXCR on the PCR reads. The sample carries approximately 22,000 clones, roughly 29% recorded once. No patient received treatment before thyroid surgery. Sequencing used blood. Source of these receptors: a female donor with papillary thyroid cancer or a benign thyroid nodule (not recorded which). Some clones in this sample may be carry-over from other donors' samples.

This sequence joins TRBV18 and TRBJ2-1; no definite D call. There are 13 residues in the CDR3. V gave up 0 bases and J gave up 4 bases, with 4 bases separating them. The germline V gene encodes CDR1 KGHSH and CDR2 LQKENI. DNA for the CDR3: TGTGCCAGCTCACCACCAGGGTACAATGAGCAGTTCTTC. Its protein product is CASSPPGYNEQFF.

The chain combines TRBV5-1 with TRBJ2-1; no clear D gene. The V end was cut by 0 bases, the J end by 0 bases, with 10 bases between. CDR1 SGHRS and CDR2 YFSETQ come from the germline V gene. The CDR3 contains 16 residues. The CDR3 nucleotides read TGCGCCAGCAGCTTGGCCACCGCGATCTCCTACAATGAGCAGTTCTTC. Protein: CASSLATAISYNEQFF.

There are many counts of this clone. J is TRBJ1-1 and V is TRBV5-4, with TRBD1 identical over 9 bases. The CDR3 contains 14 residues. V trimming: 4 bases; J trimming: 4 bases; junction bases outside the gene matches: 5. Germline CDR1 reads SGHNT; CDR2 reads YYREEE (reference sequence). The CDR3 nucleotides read TGTGCCAGCAGCATAGGGACAGGGATCACTGAAGCTTTCTTT. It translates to CASSIGTGITEAFF.

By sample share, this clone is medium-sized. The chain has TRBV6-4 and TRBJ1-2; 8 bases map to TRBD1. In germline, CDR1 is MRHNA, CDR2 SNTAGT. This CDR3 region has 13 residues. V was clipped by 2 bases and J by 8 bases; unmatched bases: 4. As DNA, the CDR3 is TGTGCCAGCAGTGACCTGACAGGGGACGGCTACACCTTC. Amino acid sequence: CASSDLTGDGYTF.

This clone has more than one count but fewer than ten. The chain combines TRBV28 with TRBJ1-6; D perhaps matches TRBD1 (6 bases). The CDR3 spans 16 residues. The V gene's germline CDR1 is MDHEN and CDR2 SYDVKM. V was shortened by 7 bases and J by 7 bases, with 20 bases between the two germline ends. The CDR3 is CASTPRVRGRNSPLHF. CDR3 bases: TGTGCCAGCACCCCAAGGGTACGGGGGCGGAATTCACCCCTCCACTTT.

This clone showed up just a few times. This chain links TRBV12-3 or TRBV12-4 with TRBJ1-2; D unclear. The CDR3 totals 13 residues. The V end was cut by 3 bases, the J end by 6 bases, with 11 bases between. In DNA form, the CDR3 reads TGTGCCAGCAGTTTTTCATCTGGGGATGGCTACACCTTC. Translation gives CASSFSSGDGYTF.

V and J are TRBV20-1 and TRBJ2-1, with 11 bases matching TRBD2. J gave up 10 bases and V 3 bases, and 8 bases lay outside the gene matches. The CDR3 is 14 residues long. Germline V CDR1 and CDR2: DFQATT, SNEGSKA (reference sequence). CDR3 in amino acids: CSARGLAVLEEQFF. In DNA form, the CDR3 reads TGCAGTGCTAGGGGACTAGCGGTTCTTGAGGAGCAGTTCTTC.

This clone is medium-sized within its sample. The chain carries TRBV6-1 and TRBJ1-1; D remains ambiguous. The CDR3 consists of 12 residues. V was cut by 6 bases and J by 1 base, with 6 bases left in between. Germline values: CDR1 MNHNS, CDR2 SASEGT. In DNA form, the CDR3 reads TGTGCCAGCAGGTCCTCGAACACTGAAGCTTTCTTT. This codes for CASRSSNTEAFF.

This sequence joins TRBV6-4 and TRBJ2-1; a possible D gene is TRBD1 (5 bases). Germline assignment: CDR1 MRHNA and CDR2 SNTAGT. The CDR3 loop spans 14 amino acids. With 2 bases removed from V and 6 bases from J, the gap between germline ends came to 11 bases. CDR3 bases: TGTGCCAGCAGTGACGCGGACACCCCCAATGAGCAGTTCTTC. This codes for CASSDADTPNEQFF.

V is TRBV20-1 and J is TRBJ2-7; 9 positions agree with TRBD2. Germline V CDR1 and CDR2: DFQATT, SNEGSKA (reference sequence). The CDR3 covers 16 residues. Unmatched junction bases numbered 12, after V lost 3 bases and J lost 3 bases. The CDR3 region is CSARTSGSITYYEQYF. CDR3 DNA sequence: TGCAGTGCTAGGACTAGCGGCAGTATCACGTACTACGAGCAGTACTTC.

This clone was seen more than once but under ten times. CDR3: CAWEGQVIGYTF. The CDR3 coding sequence is TGTGCCTGGGAAGGACAGGTGATTGGCTACACCTTC. The chain links TRBV30 to TRBJ1-2; 7 bases are a match to TRBD1. J was trimmed by 7 bases and V by 5 bases; bases with no gene match: 7. Per germline, CDR1 GTSNPN and CDR2 SVGIG (reference sequence). The length of the CDR3 is 12 residues.

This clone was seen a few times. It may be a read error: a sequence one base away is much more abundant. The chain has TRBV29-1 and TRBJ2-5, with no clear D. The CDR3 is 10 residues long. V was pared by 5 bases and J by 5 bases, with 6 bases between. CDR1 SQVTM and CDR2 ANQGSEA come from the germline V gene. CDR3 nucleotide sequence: TGCAGCGTTCTCCTGGAGACCCAGTACTTC. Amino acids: CSVLLETQYF. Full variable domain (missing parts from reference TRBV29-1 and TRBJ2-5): SAVISQKPSRDICQRGTSLTIQCQVDSQVTMMFWYRQQPGQSLTLIATANQGSEATYESGFVIDKFPISRPNLTFSTLTVSNMSPEDSSIYLCSVLLETQYFGPGTRLLVL.

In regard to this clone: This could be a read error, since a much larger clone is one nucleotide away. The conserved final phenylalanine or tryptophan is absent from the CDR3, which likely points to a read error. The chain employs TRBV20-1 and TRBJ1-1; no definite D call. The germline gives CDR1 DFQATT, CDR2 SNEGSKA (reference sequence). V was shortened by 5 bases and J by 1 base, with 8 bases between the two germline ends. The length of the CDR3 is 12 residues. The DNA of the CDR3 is TGCAGTGCTCCCCGACAGAACACTGAAGCTTTCTCT. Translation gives CSAPRQNTEAFS.

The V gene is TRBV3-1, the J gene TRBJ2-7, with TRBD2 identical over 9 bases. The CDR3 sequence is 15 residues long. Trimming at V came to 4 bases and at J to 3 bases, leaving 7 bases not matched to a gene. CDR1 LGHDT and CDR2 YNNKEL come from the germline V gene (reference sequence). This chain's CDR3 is CASSRSWREGYEQYF. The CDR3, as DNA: TGTGCCAGCAGCCGCAGTTGGCGGGAGGGCTACGAGCAGTACTTC.

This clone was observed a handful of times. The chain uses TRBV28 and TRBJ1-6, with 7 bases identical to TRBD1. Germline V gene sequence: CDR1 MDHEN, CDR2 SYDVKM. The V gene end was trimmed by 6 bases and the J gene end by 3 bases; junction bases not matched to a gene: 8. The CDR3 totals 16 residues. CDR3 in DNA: TGTGCCAGCAGGTCTCCCGACAGGGTCTATAATTCACCCCTCCACTTT. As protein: CASRSPDRVYNSPLHF.